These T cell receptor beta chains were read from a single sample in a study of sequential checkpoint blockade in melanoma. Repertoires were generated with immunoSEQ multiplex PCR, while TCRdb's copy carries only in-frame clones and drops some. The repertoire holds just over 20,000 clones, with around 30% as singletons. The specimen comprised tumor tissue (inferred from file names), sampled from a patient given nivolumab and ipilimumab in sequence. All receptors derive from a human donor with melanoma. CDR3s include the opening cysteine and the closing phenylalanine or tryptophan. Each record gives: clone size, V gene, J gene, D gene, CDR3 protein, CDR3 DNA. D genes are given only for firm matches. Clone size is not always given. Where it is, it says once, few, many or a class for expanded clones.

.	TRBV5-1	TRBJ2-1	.	CASSFAAGKDEQFF	TGCGCCAGCAGCTTCGCCGCGGGAAAGGATGAGCAGTTCTTC
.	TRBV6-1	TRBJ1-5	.	CASSEDTGNQPQHF	TGTGCCAGCAGTGAAGACACAGGGAATCAGCCCCAGCATTTT
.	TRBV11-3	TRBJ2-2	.	CASSLPIGGTGELFF	TGTGCCAGCAGCCTCCCGATAGGGGGGACCGGGGAGCTGTTTTTT
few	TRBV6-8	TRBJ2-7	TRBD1	CASSRTGDEQYF	TGTGCCAGCAGCCGGACAGGGGACGAGCAGTACTTC
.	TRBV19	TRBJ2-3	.	CASSSLAADTQYF	TGTGCCAGTAGCTCCCTCGCAGCAGATACGCAGTATTTT
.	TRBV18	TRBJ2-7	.	CASSPINLYEQYF	TGTGCCAGCTCACCCATTAACCTCTACGAGCAGTACTTC
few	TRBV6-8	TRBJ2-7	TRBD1	CASSGPGQVEQYF	TGTGCCAGCAGTGGGCCCGGACAGGTTGAGCAGTACTTC
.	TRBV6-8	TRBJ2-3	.	CASSYDGASADTQYF	TGTGCCAGCAGTTACGACGGGGCCTCTGCAGATACGCAGTATTTT
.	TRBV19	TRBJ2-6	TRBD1	CASTIRDRVSRGANVLTF	TGTGCCAGTACAATCCGGGACAGGGTATCGCGGGGGGCCAACGTCCTGACTTTC
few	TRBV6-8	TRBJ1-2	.	CASSYFSHYGYTF	TGTGCCAGCAGTTATTTTTCGCACTATGGCTACACCTTC
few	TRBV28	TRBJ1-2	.	CASSLPGFGQGYGYTF	TGTGCCAGCAGCCTCCCTGGTTTTGGGCAGGGTTACGGCTACACCTTC
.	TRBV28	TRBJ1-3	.	CASTGGLSSGNTIYF	TGTGCCAGCACGGGAGGATTGAGCTCTGGAAACACCATATATTTT
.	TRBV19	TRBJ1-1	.	CASSINVVWGRVNTEAFF	TGTGCCAGTAGTATAAACGTGGTTTGGGGGCGGGTGAACACTGAAGCTTTCTTT
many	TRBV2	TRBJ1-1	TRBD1	CASSDQDRGPMNTEAFF	TGTGCCAGCAGTGATCAGGACAGGGGGCCCATGAACACTGAAGCTTTCTTT
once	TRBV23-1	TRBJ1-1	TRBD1	CAPETGGRTEAFF	TGCGCCCCCGAGACAGGGGGTAGAACTGAAGCTTTCTTT
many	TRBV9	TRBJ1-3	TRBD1	CASSVAQGRDTIYF	TGTGCCAGCAGCGTCGCACAGGGGCGGGACACCATATATTTT
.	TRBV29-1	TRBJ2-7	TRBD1	CSVAGTASHEQYF	TGCAGCGTTGCCGGGACAGCATCCCACGAGCAGTACTTC
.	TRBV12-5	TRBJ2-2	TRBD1	CASTRTTGAAGELFF	TGTGCCAGCACCAGGACCACAGGGGCGGCCGGGGAGCTGTTTTTT
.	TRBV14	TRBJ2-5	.	CASSQEWTEQETQYF	TGTGCCAGCAGCCAAGAGTGGACAGAGCAAGAGACCCAGTACTTC
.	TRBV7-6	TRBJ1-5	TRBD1	CASSLDRGYSNQPQHF	TGTGCCAGCAGCTTGGACAGGGGATATAGCAATCAGCCCCAGCATTTT
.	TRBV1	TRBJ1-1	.	CASSPRQGVPEAFF	TGCGCCAGCAGCCCCAGACAGGGTGTCCCTGAAGCTTTCTTT
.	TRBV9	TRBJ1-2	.	CASKSRAGDYGYTF	TGTGCCAGCAAGTCCCGGGCGGGAGACTATGGCTACACCTTC
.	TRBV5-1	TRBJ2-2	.	CASSTRGNTGELFF	TGCGCCAGCAGTACGAGGGGGAACACCGGGGAGCTGTTTTTT
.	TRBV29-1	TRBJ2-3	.	CSVDGVGNTDTQYF	TGCAGCGTTGATGGGGTTGGAAACACAGATACGCAGTATTTT
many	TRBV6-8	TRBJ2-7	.	CASRTGDAELYF	TGTGCCAGCAGAACGGGCGACGCTGAGCTGTACTTC
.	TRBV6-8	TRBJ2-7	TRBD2	CASSPGVSGGLRYEQYF	TGTGCCAGCAGTCCCGGGGTTAGCGGGGGCCTCCGCTACGAGCAGTACTTC
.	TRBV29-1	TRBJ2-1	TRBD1	CSVAGTGGFNEQFF	TGCAGCGTTGCCGGGACAGGGGGCTTCAATGAGCAGTTCTTC
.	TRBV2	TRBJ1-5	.	CASRINRDDQPQHF	TGTGCCAGTCGGATTAACAGGGACGATCAGCCCCAGCATTTT
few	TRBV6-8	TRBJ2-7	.	CASLGRSSKGTEQYF	TGTGCCAGCCTAGGCAGGTCGAGCAAGGGGACTGAGCAGTACTTC
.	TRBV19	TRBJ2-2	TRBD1	CASMQGALAGELFF	TGTGCCAGTATGCAGGGGGCGCTCGCCGGGGAGCTGTTTTTT
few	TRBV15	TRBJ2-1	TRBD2	CATSRDLAGGYNEQFF	TGTGCCACCAGCAGAGATTTAGCGGGGGGCTACAATGAGCAGTTCTTC
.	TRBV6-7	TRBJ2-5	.	CASSYSETQYF	TGTGCCAGCAGTTATTCGGAGACCCAGTACTTC
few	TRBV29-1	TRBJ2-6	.	CSGGQSGANVLTF	TGCAGCGGGGGGCAGTCTGGGGCCAACGTCCTGACTTTC
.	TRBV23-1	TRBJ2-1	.	CASSYGGRLNNEQFF	TGCGCCAGCAGCTACGGGGGTAGACTAAACAATGAGCAGTTCTTC
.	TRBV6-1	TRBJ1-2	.	CASSEGVNYGYTF	TGTGCCAGCAGTGAAGGGGTTAACTATGGCTACACCTTC
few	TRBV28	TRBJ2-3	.	CASSPGGANTQYF	TGTGCCAGCAGTCCCGGAGGCGCGAATACGCAGTATTTT
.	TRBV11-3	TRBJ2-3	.	CASSLVGHTDTQYF	TGTGCCAGCAGCTTGGTAGGGCACACAGATACGCAGTATTTT
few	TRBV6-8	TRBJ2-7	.	CASSKRQNSYEQYF	TGTGCCAGCAGTAAGAGACAGAATTCCTACGAGCAGTACTTC
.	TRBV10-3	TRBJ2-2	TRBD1	CAISESRTGLNTGELFF	TGTGCCATCAGTGAGTCGAGGACAGGCCTGAACACCGGGGAGCTGTTTTTT
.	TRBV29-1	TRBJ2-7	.	CSVASDIFSYEQYF	TGCAGCGTCGCCTCTGACATCTTTTCCTACGAGCAGTACTTC
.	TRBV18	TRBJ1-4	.	CASSPRGLSNEKLFF	TGTGCCAGCTCACCCCGGGGGCTAAGTAATGAAAAACTGTTTTTT
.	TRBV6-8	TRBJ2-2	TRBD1	CAITEAGGFPLFF	TGTGCCATTACCGAGGCAGGGGGTTTTCCCCTGTTTTTT
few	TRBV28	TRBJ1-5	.	CASSRIDQPQHF	TGTGCCAGCAGCCGTATAGATCAGCCCCAGCATTTT
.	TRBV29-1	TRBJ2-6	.	CSVAPGSGANVLTF	TGCAGCGTTGCTCCGGGCTCTGGGGCCAACGTCCTGACTTTC
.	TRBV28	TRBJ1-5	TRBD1	CASGGQGGNQPQHF	TGTGCCAGCGGCGGACAGGGGGGGAATCAGCCCCAGCATTTT
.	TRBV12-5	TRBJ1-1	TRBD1	CASTSAGGGRGTEAFF	TGTGCCAGCACCTCGGCAGGGGGAGGTAGGGGAACTGAAGCTTTCTTT
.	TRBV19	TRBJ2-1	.	CATGGRWPYNEQFF	TGTGCCACCGGGGGAAGGTGGCCCTACAATGAGCAGTTCTTC
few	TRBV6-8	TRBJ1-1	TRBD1	CAMRSGTGGAGTEAFF	TGTGCCATGCGGAGCGGGACAGGGGGCGCGGGCACTGAAGCTTTCTTT
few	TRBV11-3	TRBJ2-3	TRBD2	CASSTGLAGATDTQYF	TGTGCCAGCAGCACGGGACTAGCGGGGGCTACAGATACGCAGTATTTT
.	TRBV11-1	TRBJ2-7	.	CASTSGFTGSYEQYF	TGTGCCAGCACCTCGGGGTTTACAGGATCCTACGAGCAGTACTTC
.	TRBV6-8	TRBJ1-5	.	CASSLQEINQPQHF	TGTGCCAGCAGTCTACAGGAGATCAATCAGCCCCAGCATTTT
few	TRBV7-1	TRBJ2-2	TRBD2	CAAGLVNTGELFF	TGTGCCGCAGGACTAGTAAACACCGGGGAGCTGTTTTTT
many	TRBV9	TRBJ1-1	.	CASSVDRVNTEAFF	TGTGCCAGCAGCGTAGACAGGGTGAACACTGAAGCTTTCTTT
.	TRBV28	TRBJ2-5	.	CASSWATQETQYF	TGTGCCAGCAGCTGGGCCACCCAAGAGACCCAGTACTTC
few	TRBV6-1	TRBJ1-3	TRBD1	CASSEGRGPGNTIYF	TGTGCCAGCAGTGAAGGCAGGGGGCCTGGAAACACCATATATTTT
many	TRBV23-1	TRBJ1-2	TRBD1	CASSQWSDRGDGYTF	TGCGCCAGCAGCCAATGGTCGGACAGGGGAGACGGCTACACCTTC
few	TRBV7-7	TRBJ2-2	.	CASSLWGQPETGELFF	TGTGCCAGCAGCCTCTGGGGCCAGCCGGAGACCGGGGAGCTGTTTTTT
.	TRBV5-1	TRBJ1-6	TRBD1	CASSSGQVGSPLHF	TGCGCCAGCAGCTCTGGACAGGTCGGTTCACCCCTCCACTTT